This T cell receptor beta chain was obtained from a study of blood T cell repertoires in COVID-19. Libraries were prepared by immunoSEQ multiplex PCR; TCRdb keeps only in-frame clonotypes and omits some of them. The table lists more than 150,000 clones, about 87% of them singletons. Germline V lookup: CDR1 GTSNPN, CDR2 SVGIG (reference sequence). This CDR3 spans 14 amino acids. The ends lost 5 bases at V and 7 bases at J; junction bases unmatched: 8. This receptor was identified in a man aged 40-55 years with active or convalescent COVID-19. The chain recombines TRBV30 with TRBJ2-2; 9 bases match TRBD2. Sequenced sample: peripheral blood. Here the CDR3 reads CAWGRGGDIGELFF. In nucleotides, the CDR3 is TGTGCCTGGGGACGCGGGGGGGATATCGGGGAGCTGTTTTTT.